Sequencing of this T cell receptor beta chain was carried out in a study of T cell responses to AZD1222 COVID-19 vaccine. Turning to the study itself: Analyses pooled second doses at about 4 or about 12 weeks. Study outcomes and limitations: Mostly white British, mostly female donors; authors suggested clonal diversity may be underestimated.

Points on this clone: Its antigen is still unknown.

The CDR3 extends over 14 amino acids. V shed 8 bases and J shed 6 bases, with 19 bases lying between them. Germline assignment: CDR1 MDHEN and CDR2 SYDVKM. Some clones are missing from TCRdb's copy, which holds only in-frame ones; the method was immunoSEQ multiplex PCR. The table has over 150,000 clones, roughly 86% seen once. This clonotype was sampled from an adult in good health. Sequencing used peripheral blood, obtained on day 0 of AZD1222 vaccination. J is TRBJ1-1 and V is TRBV28; no reliable D call. Here the CDR3 DNA reads TGTGCCAGCCTCTCCTGGGTGGAAGGGCCTGAAGCTTTCTTT. This codes for CASLSWVEGPEAFF.